These 22 T cell receptor beta chains came from one sample sequenced in a study of CD8 T cells in ankylosing spondylitis (dated by TCRdb to about 2017). The protocol used for the library was 5' RACE. Sequencing relied on an Illumina HiSeq 2500. Through fastp at Q25 and MiXCR, TCRdb rebuilt clones from the public reads, retaining in-frame beta chains. Each CDR3 protein appears once, grouped with its most common genes and DNA. In all, the sample holds approximately 250,000 distinct CDR3 sequences, and under 35% of those were seen once. The ten largest clones take up 3.5% to 4.5% of the sample. Sequencing was done on a sample of blood, either unsorted or a sorted T cell fraction (not recorded which). The receptors were gathered from a male donor with ankylosing spondylitis or in good health (not recorded which).

The rearrangement uses TRBV27 and TRBJ2-3; D may be TRBD1 (5 bases). The CDR3 sequence is 18 residues long. V lost 6 bases and J 0 bases, leaving 22 bases between the germline ends. The germline gives CDR1 MNHEY, CDR2 SMNVEV (reference sequence). The CDR3 loop reads CASSSLPPGHSSTDTQYF. The DNA for the CDR3 is TGTGCCAGCAGCAGTTTACCGCCTGGACACTCTAGCACAGATACGCAGTATTTT.

The V call is TRBV12-3 or TRBV12-4, the J call TRBJ2-7; no clear D gene. The germline V and J ends were trimmed by 5 bases and 3 bases, with 14 bases remaining between them. The CDR3 runs 14 residues. As DNA, the CDR3 is TGTGCCAGCAGTCCCCGGACCGATAGCTACGAGCAGTACTTC. It encodes CASSPRTDSYEQYF.

This clonotype was counted only a few times. The CDR3 loop reads CASSLSGVETQYF. The CDR3 bases are TGTGCCAGCAGTTTGTCGGGTGTGGAGACCCAGTACTTC. The gene calls are TRBV12-3 or TRBV12-4 and TRBJ2-5; D ambiguous. The CDR3 covers 13 residues. Trimming removed 3 bases at V and 5 bases at J, with 10 bases between.

The chain has TRBV10-3 and TRBJ2-5; D is possibly TRBD1 (5 bases). This CDR3 is built from 15 residues. The V end was cut by 5 bases, the J end by 0 bases, with 13 bases between. Germline CDR1 ENHRY, CDR2 SYGVKD. The CDR3 spells CAISTQESYQETQYF. In nucleotides, the CDR3 is TGTGCCATCAGTACACAGGAATCCTACCAAGAGACCCAGTACTTC.

V is TRBV4-1 and J is TRBJ2-2; TRBD1 matches 9 bases. The V gene's germline CDR1 is MGHRA and CDR2 YSYEKL. The junction had 9 bases not matched to a gene; V was cut back by 3 bases and J by 7 bases. This CDR3 has 16 residues. The CDR3 region has the DNA TGCGCCAGCAGCCAGGAGCCGGGACAGGGATACGGGGAGCTGTTTTTT. Translation: CASSQEPGQGYGELFF.

As to this clonotype: The junction and the germline gene differ at one end; a read error may be behind it. The chain has TRBV7-2 and TRBJ1-1; D is unresolved. The CDR3 runs 11 residues. Germline values: CDR1 SGHTA, CDR2 FQGNSA. The CDR3 is CASSQYTDAFF. The CDR3, as DNA: TGTGCCAGCAGCCAGTACACTGACGCTTTCTTT.

The chain employs TRBV20-1 and TRBJ2-3; TRBD2 matches at 11 bases. This CDR3 region has 15 residues. Losses at the gene ends were 6 bases for V and 5 bases for J; bases not matched to a gene: 10. Germline CDR1 reads DFQATT; CDR2 reads SNEGSKA (reference sequence). The CDR3 spells CSAASTSGAGDTQYF. CDR3 sequence (DNA): TGCAGTGCCGCGTCGACTAGCGGGGCGGGAGATACGCAGTATTTT.

The chain has TRBV20-1 and TRBJ2-3, with D perhaps matching TRBD1 or TRBD2 (7 bases each). V shed 6 bases and J shed 5 bases, with 18 bases lying between them. The CDR3 contains 14 residues. The germline CDR1 and CDR2 sequences are DFQATT and SNEGSKA (reference sequence). Here the CDR3 reads CSASRDSGEDTQYF. DNA for the CDR3: TGCAGTGCAAGCCGGGACAGCGGGGAAGATACGCAGTATTTT.

This clonotype was seen more than once but under ten times. This sequence joins TRBV28 and TRBJ2-7; 8 positions match TRBD1. CDR1 is MDHEN and CDR2 is SYDVKM in the germline V gene. V was pared by 6 bases and J by 1 base, with 11 bases of the junction left unmatched. The CDR3 length is 16 residues. CDR3 sequence reads: CASRPIGTGRSYEQYF. The CDR3 coding sequence is TGTGCCAGCAGACCAATTGGGACAGGAAGATCCTACGAGCAGTACTTC. The full variable domain, with the rest looked up from reference TRBV28 and TRBJ2-7, is DVKVTQSSRYLVKRTGEKVFLECVQDMDHENMFWYRQDPGLGLRLIYFSYDVKMKEKGDIPEGYSVSREKKERFSLILESASTNQTSMYLCASRPIGTGRSYEQYFGPGTRLTVT.

The genes are TRBV7-9 and TRBJ2-1, with 8 bases matching TRBD1. Germline CDR1 SEHNR, CDR2 FQNEAQ (reference sequence). The CDR3 contains 12 residues. Trimming at V came to 5 bases and at J to 9 bases, leaving 3 bases not matched to a gene. The CDR3 reads CASSPGGGEQFF. In DNA, the CDR3 is TGTGCCAGCAGCCCAGGGGGCGGTGAGCAGTTCTTC.

This clonotype has a handful of counts. The J gene is TRBJ2-1, the V gene TRBV5-1, with D unclear. CDR3 length: 16 amino acids. Germline CDR1 reads SGHRS; CDR2 reads YFSETQ. The V end was cut by 0 bases, the J end by 6 bases, with 16 bases between. The CDR3: CASSLALGSAGNEQFF. In nucleotides, the CDR3 is TGCGCCAGCAGCTTGGCGTTGGGGTCGGCAGGCAATGAGCAGTTCTTC.

This chain uses TRBV20-1 with TRBJ2-5; 13 bases map to TRBD2. The CDR3 length is 16 residues. V gave up 4 bases and J gave up 5 bases; unmatched junction bases: 10. The germline CDR1 and CDR2 sequences are DFQATT and SNEGSKA (reference sequence). The CDR3 here is CSATTTSGGPMETQYF. The CDR3 bases are TGCAGTGCTACCACGACTAGCGGGGGGCCGATGGAGACCCAGTACTTC.

CDR3 residues: CASSLQGQGAGETQYF. CDR3 sequence (DNA): TGTGCCAGCAGCTTACAGGGACAGGGGGCCGGAGAGACCCAGTACTTC. J is TRBJ2-5 and V is TRBV11-2; TRBD1 agrees at 12 bases. The CDR3 spans 16 residues. Per the germline V gene, CDR1 is SGHAT and CDR2 is FQNNGV. Losses at the gene ends were 2 bases for V and 4 bases for J; bases not matched to a gene: 5.

This clonotype was detected a few times. V gene TRBV20-1 combines with J gene TRBJ2-5; 7 nucleotides match TRBD2. CDR1 is DFQATT, CDR2 SNEGSKA, per germline (reference sequence). The J segment lost 0 bases and the V segment lost 4 bases, leaving 2 bases of the junction unmatched. The CDR3 has 13 amino acids. The CDR3 sequence: CSATSGDQETQYF. The DNA for the CDR3 is TGCAGTGCTACGAGCGGGGACCAAGAGACCCAGTACTTC.

This clonotype was seen a handful of times. The chain joins TRBV12-3 or TRBV12-4 to TRBJ1-2; TRBD1 might be the D (5 bases). The CDR3 has 14 amino acids. Trimming left V 5 bases short and J 0 bases short, with 10 bases between. CDR3 loop: CASSGGTSNYGYTF. The CDR3 DNA reads TGTGCCAGCAGTGGAGGGACCTCTAACTATGGCTACACCTTC.

This clonotype has a handful of counts. This sequence joins TRBV27 and TRBJ2-2; 8 nucleotides agree with TRBD1. After removal of 4 bases from V and 1 base from J, the junction contained 2 bases not matched to a gene. This CDR3 is built from 15 residues. CDR1 and CDR2 from the germline V gene are MNHEY and SMNVEV (reference sequence). Here the CDR3 reads CASSSGTGNTGELFF. The CDR3 DNA sequence: TGTGCCAGCAGTTCCGGGACAGGGAACACCGGGGAGCTGTTTTTT.

The chain employs TRBV9 and TRBJ1-1; D is ambiguous. CDR1 is SGDLS, CDR2 YYNGEE, per germline. The ends were cut back, 1 base at V and 12 bases at J, with 19 bases in the middle. CDR3 size: 14 residues. Written as DNA, the CDR3 is TGTGCCAGCAGCGTAAGGGAGGCCGGTGGGAGTACTTTCTTT. This encodes CASSVREAGGSTFF.

The V and J genes are TRBV6-5 and TRBJ2-7; D gene uncertain. V was pared by 2 bases and J by 5 bases, with 13 bases between. Germline CDR1 MNHEY, CDR2 SVGAGI. This CDR3 is 14 amino acids long. CDR3: CASSYGFGPNEQYF. CDR3 coding DNA: TGTGCCAGCAGTTACGGCTTTGGCCCCAACGAGCAGTACTTC.

This clonotype was seen more than once but under ten times. The rearrangement uses TRBV29-1 and TRBJ2-7; TRBD1 is a possible D gene (6 bases). The V end lost 0 bases, the J end lost 2 bases, and 11 bases lay between the germline ends. Germline V lookup: CDR1 SQVTM, CDR2 ANQGSEA. The CDR3 has 14 residues. CDR3 nucleotides: TGCAGCGTTGAAGAGAGGGCAGGGGCCTACGAGCAGTACTTC. This encodes CSVEERAGAYEQYF.

The count of this clonotype is one. The chain joins TRBV25-1 to TRBJ2-7; D may correspond to TRBD1 or TRBD2 (5 bases each). V lost 4 bases and J 4 bases, leaving 11 bases between the germline ends. Germline CDR1 and CDR2: MGHDK and SYGVNS. This CDR3 spans 13 amino acids. CDR3 amino acids: CASSGGTEYEQYF. CDR3 coding DNA: TGTGCCAGCAGTGGGGGGACGGAATACGAGCAGTACTTC.

This clonotype was seen a handful of times. With a much larger clone just one base away, this may be a read error. The chain couples TRBV12-3 or TRBV12-4 to TRBJ2-3; D tentatively reads TRBD1 or TRBD2 (5 bases each). This CDR3 region has 13 residues. V lost 6 bases and J lost 1, with 8 bases in between. The CDR3 region is CASSRDRTDTQYF. The CDR3 bases are TGTGCCAGCAGCAGGGACCGCACAGATACGCAGTATTTT.

This clonotype was recorded many times. The chain uses TRBV27 and TRBJ1-1; 8 bases map to TRBD1. CDR3 size: 14 residues. CDR1 is MNHEY and CDR2 is SMNVEV in the germline V gene (reference sequence). Unmatched junction bases numbered 5, after V lost 4 bases and J lost 4 bases. CDR3 sequence reads: CASSSRTGFTEAFF. The CDR3 coding sequence is TGTGCCAGCAGTTCTCGGACAGGGTTCACTGAAGCTTTCTTT.